This record looks at one T cell receptor beta chain sequence and its context. The PCR made use of 60 Vbeta and 13 Jbeta primers. In the original workflow: Later, 65 million to 85 million unique TCR beta chains were counted in an analysis, and 8.5 million to 13 million of them were shared. Clones were read by immunoSEQ multiplex PCR, and TCRdb kept only the in-frame ones, dropping some. For V, J and clone size, that table is used; D and trimming come from the DNA. The sample has about 180,000 clones; approximately 80% are singletons. In germline, CDR1 is ENHRY, CDR2 SYGVKD. The CDR3 loop spans 17 amino acids. Trimming cost V 2 bases and J 6 bases; bases outside gene matches: 8. The data were taken from a study of cytomegalovirus exposure and HLA in healthy donors.

The V gene is TRBV10-3, the J gene TRBJ2-7; 15 positions agree with TRBD2. The sequenced sample was PBMCs. The source is a boy aged 2 to 10 in good health and CMV-seronegative. Here the CDR3 DNA reads TGTGCCATCAGTGAGCCAGGACTAGCGGGAGGGGAGGGCGAGCAGTACTTC. Translation: CAISEPGLAGGEGEQYF.